This entry lists 22 T cell receptor beta chains sequenced from one sample in a study of immune evolution from preneoplasia to lung adenocarcinoma. The protocol was immunoSEQ multiplex PCR, while the TCRdb copy is restricted to in-frame clones and leaves out a portion. In the table there are 25,000 to 30,000 clones, roughly 74% of which are singletons. The sequenced material came from FFPE invasive lung adenocarcinoma tissue. The receptors here all came from a person between 60 and 69 years old with invasive lung adenocarcinoma. Some clones in this sample may be carry-over from other donors' samples.

This chain uses TRBV28 with TRBJ2-3; no clear D. The CDR3 is 12 amino acids. V dropped 6 bases and J dropped 2 bases, with 6 bases sitting between them. Germline lookup yields CDR1 MDHEN and CDR2 SYDVKM. In DNA form, the CDR3 reads TGTGCCAGCAGACGACACACAGATACGCAGTATTTT. Protein sequence: CASRRHTDTQYF.

The genes are TRBV19 and TRBJ2-2; 9 bases fit TRBD1. CDR1 and CDR2 (germline): LNHDA, SQIVND (reference sequence). With V trimmed by 6 bases and J by 5 bases, 4 bases remained unmatched. The length of the CDR3 is 14 residues. The CDR3 sequence: CASRIQGATGELFF. DNA of the CDR3: TGTGCCAGTAGGATACAGGGGGCTACCGGGGAGCTGTTTTTT. Complete variable domain (other parts from reference TRBV19 and TRBJ2-2): DGGITQSPKYLFRKEGQNVTLSCEQNLNHDAMYWYRQDPGQGLRLIYYSQIVNDFQKGDIAEGYSVSREKKESFPLTVTSAQKNPTAFYLCASRIQGATGELFFGEGSRLTVL.

The CDR3 reads CASSIRDSNQPQHF. The DNA for the CDR3 is TGTGCCAGTAGTATCCGGGACTCTAATCAGCCCCAGCATTTT. The V and J genes are TRBV19 and TRBJ1-5; D perhaps matches TRBD1 (5 bases). V gave up 3 bases and J gave up 4 bases, with 10 bases separating them. Germline assignment: CDR1 LNHDA and CDR2 SQIVND (reference sequence). This CDR3 is 14 amino acids long.

This clone appeared a few times. V is TRBV10-3 and J is TRBJ2-3; D is possibly TRBD2 (6 bases). This CDR3 region has 14 residues. Trimming took off 6 bases at V and 0 bases at J, with 10 bases between the two ends. CDR1 and CDR2 from the germline V gene are ENHRY and SYGVKD. CDR3 region: CAISVLASTDTQYF. The CDR3 DNA sequence: TGTGCCATCAGCGTACTAGCTAGCACAGATACGCAGTATTTT.

This clone was seen more than once but under ten times. The rearrangement joins TRBV15 to TRBJ2-3; 8 nucleotides match TRBD2. Germline-derived CDR1 and CDR2 are LNHNV and YYDKDF (reference sequence). Germline trimming cut 6 bases from V and 3 bases from J; bases unmatched to any gene: 5. CDR3 length equals 14 residues. The CDR3 spells CATSEREKTDTQYF. The CDR3 nucleotides are TGTGCCACCAGTGAGCGGGAGAAGACAGATACGCAGTATTTT.

This chain uses TRBV27 with TRBJ2-7; 7 bases map to TRBD2. Losses at the gene ends were 8 bases for V and 4 bases for J; bases not matched to a gene: 8. This CDR3 has 13 amino acids. Germline V CDR1 and CDR2: MNHEY, SMNVEV (reference sequence). The CDR3 bases are TGTGCCAGCTGGAAACGGGAGGAGTACGAGCAGTACTTC. Amino acids: CASWKREEYEQYF.

V usage is TRBV27 and J usage is TRBJ2-7, with TRBD2 matching over 8 bases. V trimming: 3 bases; J trimming: 3 bases; junction bases outside the gene matches: 10. The V gene's germline CDR1 is MNHEY and CDR2 SMNVEV (reference sequence). This CDR3 has 16 residues. The CDR3 DNA reads TGTGCCAGCAGTTTCTGGGATAGCGGGACTATCTACGAGCAGTACTTC. Translated: CASSFWDSGTIYEQYF.

V and J are TRBV28 and TRBJ2-7; 15 bases align to TRBD2. Germline CDR1 reads MDHEN; CDR2 reads SYDVKM. Germline trimming cut 6 bases from V and 4 bases from J; bases unmatched to any gene: 4. The CDR3 totals 15 residues. The CDR3 DNA reads TGTGCCAGCAGGCCTGGGACTAGCGGGAGGTACGAGCAGTACTTC. Protein: CASRPGTSGRYEQYF. The full variable domain, in which reference TRBV28 and TRBJ2-7 provide the parts outside the CDR3, is DVKVTQSSRYLVKRTGEKVFLECVQDMDHENMFWYRQDPGLGLRLIYFSYDVKMKEKGDIPEGYSVSREKKERFSLILESASTNQTSMYLCASRPGTSGRYEQYFGPGTRLTVT.

The genes are TRBV14 and TRBJ2-7; 7 bases align to TRBD1. This CDR3 comprises 14 residues. Per the germline V gene, CDR1 is SGHDN and CDR2 is FVKESK. The V gene end was trimmed by 4 bases and the J gene end by 3 bases; junction bases not matched to a gene: 6. The CDR3 bases are TGTGCCAGCAGCCCCTACCGGACAGGCTACGAGCAGTACTTC. Translation gives CASSPYRTGYEQYF.

The genes are TRBV5-5 and TRBJ2-3, with no clear D. Germline CDR1 reads SGHKS; CDR2 reads YYEKEE (reference sequence). CDR3 length equals 14 residues. With 1 base removed from V and 1 base from J, the gap between germline ends came to 7 bases. CDR3 sequence reads: CASSLSLGTDTQYF. The CDR3 nucleotides read TGTGCCAGCAGCTTGTCGTTGGGCACAGATACGCAGTATTTT.

This clone was counted a few times. The chain links TRBV11-3 to TRBJ2-5, with TRBD2 matching 7 bases. CDR3 length: 14 residues. Germline V gene data show CDR1 as SGHNT and CDR2 as YENEEA. Trimming took 5 bases from V and 5 from J; bases not matched to a gene: 8. The CDR3 DNA follows: TGTGCCAGCAGCCGCCGGGACTATAGGGAGACCCAGTACTTC. Protein: CASSRRDYRETQYF.

This chain links TRBV7-9 with TRBJ1-2; maybe TRBD1 (5 bases). Trimming removed 2 bases at V and 8 bases at J, with 15 bases between. Germline V lookup: CDR1 SEHNR, CDR2 FQNEAQ (reference sequence). The CDR3 has 14 amino acids. CDR3 in DNA: TGTGCCAGCAGCTTAATTGGGGCAGGGTCCGGCTACACCTTC. It yields the protein CASSLIGAGSGYTF.

J is TRBJ1-4 and V is TRBV18; D call uncertain. The CDR3 is 15 amino acids. Germline values: CDR1 KGHSH, CDR2 LQKENI. V lost 2 bases, J lost 5 bases, and 12 bases lay in between. The chain's CDR3 is CASSPGVAENEKLFF. CDR3 nucleotide sequence: TGTGCCAGCTCACCAGGGGTAGCCGAAAATGAAAAACTGTTTTTT.

V gene TRBV30 combines with J gene TRBJ1-1; TRBD1 matches 7 bases. The trim removed 3 bases at V and 3 bases at J, leaving 1 base unmatched. The CDR3 sequence is 12 residues long. Looked up from germline, CDR1 is GTSNPN and CDR2 is SVGIG (reference sequence). CDR3 sequence reads: CAWRGQDTEAFF. DNA of the CDR3: TGTGCCTGGAGAGGACAGGACACTGAAGCTTTCTTT.

The J gene is TRBJ1-2, the V gene TRBV29-1; D call uncertain. Germline CDR1 SQVTM, CDR2 ANQGSEA. The CDR3 extends over 12 amino acids. V was shortened by 2 bases and J by 4 bases, with 8 bases between the two germline ends. CDR3 in DNA: TGCAGCGTTGAATTAGGGCCCTATGGCTACACCTTC. As protein: CSVELGPYGYTF. The variable domain in full, completed from reference TRBV29-1 and TRBJ1-2, reads SAVISQKPSRDICQRGTSLTIQCQVDSQVTMMFWYRQQPGQSLTLIATANQGSEATYESGFVIDKFPISRPNLTFSTLTVSNMSPEDSSIYLCSVELGPYGYTFGSGTRLTVV.

The rearrangement joins TRBV18 to TRBJ2-5; either TRBD1 or TRBD2 may fit D (6 bases each). Germline loops: CDR1 KGHSH, CDR2 LQKENI. Trimming left V 3 bases short and J 6 bases short, with 17 bases between. The CDR3 spans 15 residues. The CDR3: CASSPDQWRGKTQYF. CDR3 nucleotides: TGTGCCAGCTCACCGGACCAGTGGAGGGGGAAGACCCAGTACTTC.

The genes are TRBV10-3 and TRBJ2-2; D is ambiguous. Deletions cut 4 bases from V and 2 bases from J, with 5 bases between. Germline V CDR1 and CDR2: ENHRY, SYGVKD. The CDR3 length is 13 residues. The DNA for the CDR3 is TGTGCCATCAGTGTAGATAACACCGGGGAGCTGTTTTTT. It is translated as CAISVDNTGELFF.

The table lists this clone with a few counts. The chain uses TRBV30 and TRBJ1-5; D may be TRBD1 (5 bases). V shed 0 bases and J shed 4 bases, with 10 bases lying between them. The CDR3 is made up of 14 amino acids. Per the germline V gene, CDR1 is GTSNPN and CDR2 is SVGIG (reference sequence). The CDR3 DNA sequence: TGTGCCTGGAGTGTCTCAGGGAGTAATCAGCCCCAGCATTTT. Residues: CAWSVSGSNQPQHF.

The chain has TRBV29-1 and TRBJ2-1; no firm D call. The CDR3 has 13 amino acids. V was pared by 4 bases and J by 12 bases, with 19 bases between. In germline, CDR1 is SQVTM, CDR2 ANQGSEA. The CDR3 is CSVAPSIDRPQFF. DNA for the CDR3: TGCAGCGTTGCTCCTTCTATAGATCGCCCGCAGTTCTTC.

This clone was counted a single time. The V gene is TRBV2, the J gene TRBJ2-1; 7 bases match TRBD1. With V trimmed by 5 bases and J by 2 bases, 3 bases remained unmatched. Per the germline V gene, CDR1 is SNHLY and CDR2 is FYNNEI. The CDR3 sequence is 14 residues long. CDR3 DNA sequence: TGTGCCAGCAGTAGACAGGGTACCTACAATGAGCAGTTCTTC. Translating gives CASSRQGTYNEQFF. Full variable domain (remainder filled in from reference TRBV2 and TRBJ2-1): EPEVTQTPSHQVTQMGQEVILRCVPISNHLYFYWYRQILGQKVEFLVSFYNNEISEKSEIFDDQFSVERPDGSNFTLKIRSTKLEDSAMYFCASSRQGTYNEQFFGPGTRLTVL.

The sample holds one count of this clone. V is TRBV7-8 and J is TRBJ2-7; D call uncertain. V lost 1 base and J lost 3, with 13 bases in between. CDR1 is SGHVS, CDR2 FQNEAQ, per germline. The CDR3 spans 15 residues. CDR3 DNA sequence: TGTGCCAGCAGCTTAGGGTCCACTCCCGGCTACGAGCAGTACTTC. Its translation is CASSLGSTPGYEQYF.

The chain uses TRBV6-5 and TRBJ1-3; the D is unclear. This CDR3 region has 15 residues. Per the germline V gene, CDR1 is MNHEY and CDR2 is SVGAGI. The ends were cut back, 6 bases at V and 0 bases at J, with 12 bases in the middle. The CDR3 DNA follows: TGTGCCAGCAGGATAAAACCAGACTCTGGAAACACCATATATTTT. Protein sequence: CASRIKPDSGNTIYF.